This note documents a single T cell receptor beta chain sequence. Antigen unknown. The sample originates from a study of beta chain features in type 1 diabetes. Study background: The study examined 90 million to 130 million sorted cells across all samples.

Averaging around 110 mL, one heparinised blood draw came from each individual donor. The investigators reverse transcribed all of the isolated RNA, so they sequenced expressed TCRB transcripts. TCRdb's copy holds only in-frame clones and misses some; the assay was immunoSEQ multiplex PCR. Of approximately 260,000 clones listed, about 23% are singletons. Study findings and constraints: More deletions and fewer insertions at VDJ junctions were found in patients with type 1 diabetes. A moderate, significant TCRB CDR3 shortening appeared in type 1 diabetes across four CD4+ subsets.

The TCR comes from a woman in her twenties or thirties with type 1 diabetes. Specimen: naive CD4+ T cells from blood.

The CDR3 coding sequence is TGTGCCAGCAGCGTAGATGGCAGCGAACAGGACGAGCAGTACTTC. This translates into CASSVDGSEQDEQYF. The chain has TRBV9 and TRBJ2-7; tentatively, D is TRBD1 (5 bases). Trimming removed 0 bases at V and 5 bases at J, with 15 bases between. The CDR3 is made up of 15 amino acids. Germline V CDR1 and CDR2: SGDLS, YYNGEE. Combining the CDR3 with reference TRBV9 and TRBJ2-7 gives the whole variable domain DSGVTQTPKHLITATGQRVTLRCSPRSGDLSVYWYQQSLDQGLQFLIQYYNGEERAKGNILERFSAQQFPDLHSELNLSSLELGDSALYFCASSVDGSEQDEQYFGPGTRLTVT.